This T cell receptor (beta chain) originates from a study of cytomegalovirus exposure and HLA in healthy donors. The PCR ran on 60 Vbeta and 13 Jbeta primers. Libraries were prepared by immunoSEQ multiplex PCR; TCRdb keeps only in-frame clonotypes and omits some of them. The table records about 150,000 clones, around 72% of them present only once. Study-wide results and limits: Later, an analysis found that common viral pathogens appeared to be linked with several of the most significant clusters.

The J segment lost 8 bases and the V segment lost 2 bases, leaving 4 bases of the junction unmatched. This CDR3 region has 14 residues. The germline V gene encodes CDR1 SNHLY and CDR2 FYNNEI. Only a few counts were recorded for this clone. Its antigen is undetermined. The genes are TRBV2 and TRBJ1-4, with 8 bases lining up with TRBD1. The sequence derives from a woman in her forties or fifties in good health and CMV-seropositive. Sequenced input: PBMCs. The CDR3 coding sequence is TGTGCCAGCAGTGAAAACAGGGGGGACGAAAAACTGTTTTTT. It translates to CASSENRGDEKLFF.